This TCR beta chain was obtained from a study of early T cells in non-severe SARS-CoV-2 infection. The CDR3 has 13 amino acids. Germline V gene data show CDR1 as WNHNN and CDR2 as SYGVQD (reference sequence). Trimming shortened V by 3 bases and J by 3 bases, and 9 bases separated the two germline ends. This clonotype was found a few times. TCRdb re-analysed the 5' RACE reads in MiXCR, keeping a single row per CDR3 protein. The repertoire includes around 55,000 distinct CDR3 sequences, 5.5% to 8.5% of them detected once, and 5.5% to 7.5% sits in the top ten. V is TRBV10-1 and J is TRBJ2-7; weak D call: TRBD1 (5 bases). This clonotype originated in an adult who was a healthcare worker with PCR-confirmed SARS-CoV-2 infection or an uninfected control (not recorded which). The specimen comprised whole blood, sampled at baseline. In DNA, the CDR3 is TGCGCCAGCAGTGAAGGGCAGGGCTACGAGCAGTACTTC. This encodes CASSEGQGYEQYF.